This record covers a single TCR beta chain. Between the trimmed V and J ends, which lost 0 bases and 7 bases, there was a span of 10 bases. The V gene's germline CDR1 is MNHNY and CDR2 SVGAGI (reference sequence). The CDR3 is made up of 14 amino acids. This entry is derived from a study of control samples from healthy donors and cancer patients. This table comes from immunoSEQ multiplex PCR, and its TCRdb copy is limited to in-frame clones, with some not included. The repertoire holds about 160,000 clones, with 94% as singletons. V usage is TRBV6-6 and J usage is TRBJ1-5; D uncertain. The specimen sequenced was PBMCs. The sequence derives from a man aged 60 to 75 with colorectal cancer. CDR3 bases: TGTGCCAGCAGTTACTCCGGGGTGCGGCAGCCCCAGCATTTT. This gives the protein CASSYSGVRQPQHF.